This paragraph covers one T cell receptor (beta chain) sequence. Its antigen remains unknown. The entry originates in a study of T cell responses to AZD1222 COVID-19 vaccine. Whole-study findings and limits: Repertoire samples came only from after the peak T cell response.

Germline V gene lookup returns CDR1 MDHEN and CDR2 SYDVKM. V was cut by 5 bases and J by 5 bases, with 19 bases left in between. The CDR3 length is 15 residues. Method: immunoSEQ multiplex PCR; TCRdb's copy keeps in-frame clones and lacks some. The table includes approximately 70,000 clones, 65% to 90% detected once. This material consisted of peripheral blood, taken on day 0 of AZD1222 vaccination. The origin of this receptor is an adult in good health. This chain connects TRBV28 to TRBJ2-7; D is unclear. The CDR3 reads CASSTLLGFSHEQYF. The CDR3 bases are TGTGCCAGCAGTACCTTGTTGGGGTTTTCCCACGAGCAGTACTTC.